The T cell receptor beta chain under discussion was sequenced for a study of T cell clonotyping in hematopoietic cell transplantation (dated by TCRdb to the early 2020s). As for the study more broadly: Recipient samples taken before transplant were obtained following cytoreduction. A total of approximately 130 blood samples were gathered in the study from roughly 40 consecutive transplant recipients along with their related donors. Recruitment of patients was conducted between late 2015 and 2017, and follow-up was continued until September 2020 or death. The paper's findings and limits, for the study overall: The sample size was limited and the cells went unsorted, which meant the CD4 and CD8 repertoire contributions could not be told apart. Only a small fraction of recipient repertoires overlapped donor repertoires, with over 95% appearing de novo at the given depth. A decrease in recipient TCR diversity was observed after transplant, and a progressive increase in pathologically expanded clonotypes was seen from day 30 to day 180. Inverse Simpson Index values from donors and from recipients before transplant predicted broader TCR repertoire diversity after transplant.

With regard to this clone: What this receptor recognizes is not known. Qualities for individual bases were not recorded, and no much larger clone is one base off.

Counted from cysteine to phenylalanine, this CDR3 has 12 amino acids. Just CDR3 DNA is preserved here, 36 bases in frame from base 1. The germline V gene gives CDR1 as MNHEY and CDR2 as SVGAGI. Here V drops 7 bases and J drops 2 bases, and the junction holds 1 base not matched to any gene. In the paper's terms, the time point label means: recipient sample about 28 days before transplant, after cytoreduction. Blood from recipients was drawn about 28 days before transplant and again at days 30, 100 and 180 after transplant. Using Nuclei Lysis Solution, genomic DNA was extracted from unfractionated peripheral blood mononuclear cells that were either fresh or cryopreserved. TCR beta CDR3 regions were amplified from genomic DNA with the immunoSEQ assay, a bias-controlled multiplex PCR using V- and J-specific primers. A second PCR step added a proprietary barcode and Illumina adapter sequences to the CDR3 amplicons. CDR3 libraries were sequenced on an Illumina MiSeq instrument. The authors' pipeline ran thus. Export and quality control were handled in immunoSEQ Analyzer 3.0, while downstream analyses relied on R Bioconductor and Immunarch. Only productive rearrangements in the normalized downsampled data set went into calculating the repertoire metrics. Pathologically expanded clonotypes were defined as those larger than 5 templates in the normalized cohort. Repertoire diversity was measured with the Inverse Simpson Index. To capture all clonotypes, the CMV-specificity analyses were run on the non-normalized data set. In TCRdb, the immuneACCESS table is reduced to in-frame sequences with V and J assigned. These tables do not hold every clone; where another copy was compared, an unresolved V gene accounts for under half, and the others remain unexplained. V, J and clone size were drawn from that table, and D and trimming were deduced from the DNA. The sample table lists approximately 28,000 clones, approximately 82% of them with a count of one. The ten largest clones capture approximately 22% of the sample.

The receptor chain draws on TRBV6-5 and TRBJ1-2; the junction holds 7 bases that match TRBD1. This specimen consisted of peripheral blood mononuclear cells, obtained before stem cell transplant. The clonotype was recovered from a woman aged 55-70 years with acute myeloid leukemia. Some clones in this sample may be carry-over from other donors' samples. The CDR3 protein: CASTTGNYGYTF. Here is the DNA: TGTGCCAGCACGACAGGGAACTATGGCTACACCTTC.